Included here is one T cell receptor beta chain sequence, with context. Its antigen target is currently unknown. No clone much larger than this one lies a single base away; base qualities are absent. The CDR3 contains 18 residues, cysteine and phenylalanine counted. Kept here is only the CDR3 DNA, which spans 54 bases and is read in frame from base 1. Trimming costs V 5 bases and J 0 bases, and their ends lie 19 bases apart. The CDR1 and CDR2 encoded by the germline V gene (reference sequence) are LNHNV and YYDKDF. This record comes from a study of shared clonotypes between healthy human individuals (dated by TCRdb to about 2020). For context, the study as a whole: The cohort comprised two women and a few men aged 18 to 49 years. To increase sequencing depth and limit assay-specific biases, different laboratories used diverse techniques to prepare libraries and sequence TCR repertoires. Leukapheresis yielded between about 0.9 and 10 billion PBMCs per donor. Blood TCR repertoires of 5 or 6 healthy adults were deeply sequenced to estimate repertoire size and the extent of clonotype sharing between individuals. For each donor, three plates each were used for CD4 naive and CD4 memory, two plates were used for CD8 naive, and one plate was used for CD8 memory.

Overall results and qualifications from the work: Incomplete sequencing was indicated by rarefaction of sorted-subset datasets, despite the large sequencing depth. Estimated clonotype richness was generally larger for naive than for memory subsets. Only blood was sampled, and tissue TCR repertoires likely differ from those in blood. Sharing across several donors was observed for around 5% of naive CD4, less than 4% of naive CD8, 2.3% of memory CD4, and roughly 0.43% of memory CD8 clonotypes. The genetic and exposure-history diversity represented was limited by the small number of donors. Compared with non-shared clonotypes, the clonotypes found in all four sorted-subset donors had higher generation probabilities. Pairwise subsampling indicated that sequencing depth was expected to affect the degree of clonotype sharing among donors.

The donors were healthy, HIV-negative adults with no recently reported acute infections or vaccinations. Every donor was a Caucasian adult living in Nashville, Tennessee, USA. CD4+ T cells were enriched by magnetic negative selection, after which naive cells were positively selected on CD45RA and the negative fraction was taken as the memory subset. Blood was collected by leukapheresis, and PBMCs were isolated by Ficoll-Histopaque density gradient centrifugation and then cryopreserved in liquid nitrogen vapor phase. Purity and quantity of every magnetically sorted T cell population were checked by analytical flow cytometry. From each sorted fraction, genomic DNA was isolated and quantified by UV absorbance on a Nanodrop 2000c. Using the deep immunoSEQ assay, multiplex PCR amplified TCR CDR3 regions from genomic DNA. For each cell subset, the extracted genomic DNA was distributed evenly across all wells of several immunoSEQ 96-well plates, and each plate served as one replicate. Each replicate PCR for sorted subsets received around 0.2 ug genomic DNA, equal to tens of thousands of T cell genomes. Purified libraries were measured with a Qubit 3.0 fluorometer, size-checked on a Bioanalyzer 2100, and measured again with the KAPA Library Quantification kit. A separate single-read 150-cycle Illumina NextSeq 550 flow cell was used to sequence each immunoSEQ 96-well plate. For the original study's pipeline: The immunoSEQ output contained only junctional sequences without quality scores, so filtering could not match that applied to full-length reads. To assign V/J genes and CDR3, sequences were annotated against IMGT germline references using PyIR, a Python wrapper for IgBLAST v1.9. Reads with weak V/J assignments (E-value above 1e-6), missing CDR3, stop codons, out-of-frame junctions, or ambiguous translated residues were removed. V3J clonotypes were defined as sequences sharing the same inferred V gene, J gene, and CDR3 amino acid sequence. Percentage overlap between repertoires was calculated by dividing the number of shared unique clonotypes by the size of the smaller repertoire. RTK rarefaction, the Chao1 estimator, and Recon v2.1 estimates of unobserved clonotypes were used to assess repertoire richness. OLGA was used to compute generation probabilities for all TCRbeta clonotypes that the gDNA method yielded from a handful of donors. Drawn from immuneACCESS, this table holds only the in-frame rearrangements with V and J called that TCRdb kept. Clones are partly lost; checked studies trace under half to an unresolved V gene and leave the rest unexplained. The D gene and trimming were derived from the DNA, and the V and J assignments and clone size from that table. The sample table lists some 550,000 clones, roughly 97% of them with a count of one. Jointly, the top ten make up 0.055% to 0.07% of the sample.

This clonotype was obtained from a woman in her twenties or thirties in good health. Sequenced sample: naive CD4+ T cells sorted from blood. The meaning of the sample's cell subset or site label: CD45RA+ positively selected. The sequence links TRBV15 to TRBJ1-4, with an unclear D gene assignment. The CDR3 corresponds to CATSPRGGLLATNEKLFF. The nucleotide sequence reads as follows: TGTGCCACCAGCCCCCGGGGTGGGCTCCTCGCAACTAATGAAAAACTGTTTTTT.